Below are 25 T cell receptor beta chains sequenced from a single sample in a study of T cell responses to AZD1222 COVID-19 vaccine. Measured with immunoSEQ multiplex PCR; TCRdb has only the in-frame clones, and not every one. Seen here are about 96,000 clones, roughly nine tenths observed once, and the top ten hold roughly 1.7%. The source was peripheral blood, collected on day 0 of AZD1222 vaccination. The origin of the receptors is an adult in good health.

The rearrangement joins TRBV29-1 to TRBJ1-2; 10 nucleotides match TRBD1. The trim removed 4 bases at V and 8 bases at J, leaving 10 bases unmatched. This CDR3 is 14 amino acids long. Per the germline V gene, CDR1 is SQVTM and CDR2 is ANQGSEA. DNA for the CDR3: TGCAGCGTTGCCTCGACAGGGGGCACTGGAGGCTACACCTTC. Protein: CSVASTGGTGGYTF.

This clone was observed a few times. The chain employs TRBV7-2 and TRBJ1-2; 8 bases match TRBD1. Germline lookup yields CDR1 SGHTA and CDR2 FQGNSA. This CDR3 has 15 amino acids. J lost 6 bases, V lost 4 bases, and 10 bases had no gene match. CDR3 bases: TGTGCCAGCAGCTCAGAAGCCGGACAGGGCAATGGCTACACCTTC. Residues: CASSSEAGQGNGYTF. The complete variable domain, with remaining parts taken from reference TRBV7-2 and TRBJ1-2, reads GAGVSQSPSNKVTEKGKDVELRCDPISGHTALYWYRQSLGQGLEFLIYFQGNSAPDKSGLPSDRFSAERTGGSVSTLTIQRTQQEDSAVYLCASSSEAGQGNGYTFGSGTRLTVV.

The chain joins TRBV19 to TRBJ1-5; tentatively, D is TRBD1 (5 bases). The CDR3 is made up of 17 amino acids. Trimming left V 0 bases short and J 6 bases short, with 18 bases between. Germline CDR1 reads LNHDA; CDR2 reads SQIVND (reference sequence). CDR3 protein: CASSIDLRRGYGQPQHF. The CDR3, as DNA: TGTGCCAGTAGTATAGATCTGCGTCGGGGGTATGGTCAGCCCCAGCATTTT.

The rearrangement links TRBV7-2 to TRBJ1-6, with D possibly matching TRBD1 (5 bases). Trimming cost V 3 bases and J 10 bases, with 16 bases left between them. This CDR3 region has 15 residues. The germline CDR1 and CDR2 sequences are SGHTA and FQGNSA. The CDR3 loop reads CASSLQGRGESPLHF. The CDR3 DNA sequence: TGTGCCAGCAGCTTGCAGGGACGAGGAGAGTCACCCCTCCACTTT.

The V and J genes are TRBV4-1 and TRBJ1-1, with D possibly being TRBD1 (5 bases). Germline V gene lookup returns CDR1 MGHRA and CDR2 YSYEKL. The V and J ends lost 4 bases and 1 base respectively, with 7 bases between them. The CDR3 contains 13 residues. CDR3 sequence (DNA): TGCGCCAGCAGCCTGGGGGGGAACACTGAAGCTTTCTTT. Amino acids: CASSLGGNTEAFF.

This chain uses TRBV18 with TRBJ2-3; TRBD2 matches at 15 bases. Germline CDR1 and CDR2: KGHSH and LQKENI. The V gene end was trimmed by 4 bases and the J gene end by 2 bases; junction bases not matched to a gene: 10. The CDR3 is 19 amino acids. CDR3 sequence reads: CASSRLPGLAGGPTDTQYF. DNA for the CDR3: TGTGCCAGCTCACGATTGCCGGGACTAGCGGGGGGTCCCACAGATACGCAGTATTTT.

This chain links TRBV11-1 with TRBJ1-1; the D gene is possibly TRBD1 (6 bases). Trimming stripped 1 base from V and 4 bases from J, with 10 bases between. The CDR3 is made up of 14 amino acids. CDR1 is SGHAT and CDR2 is FQDESV in the germline V gene (reference sequence). CDR3 residues: CASSLGRGGTEAFF. In DNA form, the CDR3 reads TGTGCCAGCAGCTTAGGGAGGGGGGGCACTGAAGCTTTCTTT.

The rearrangement joins TRBV6-5 to TRBJ2-7; 7 bases map to TRBD1. In germline, CDR1 is MNHEY, CDR2 SVGAGI. The CDR3 is made up of 13 amino acids. V was clipped by 5 bases and J by 3 bases; unmatched bases: 4. CDR3 region: CASSRDSRYEQYF. The CDR3, as DNA: TGTGCCAGCAGTCGGGACAGCCGCTACGAGCAGTACTTC.

The chain uses TRBV15 and TRBJ1-5, with D possibly matching TRBD1 (5 bases). Trimming took 1 base from V and 5 from J, leaving 9 bases between them. This CDR3 comprises 14 residues. Germline V lookup: CDR1 LNHNV, CDR2 YYDKDF (reference sequence). The CDR3 is CATSRGGAYQPQHF. DNA of the CDR3: TGTGCCACCAGCAGAGGGGGCGCGTATCAGCCCCAGCATTTT.

This clone was counted a single time. The genes are TRBV5-6 and TRBJ1-1; D possibly corresponds to TRBD1 (6 bases). The CDR3 spans 13 residues. The V and J ends lost 4 bases and 8 bases respectively, with 15 bases between them. CDR1 is SGHDT, CDR2 YYEEEE, per germline. This CDR3 is CASSPLGQLEAFF. CDR3 nucleotide sequence: TGTGCCAGCAGCCCATTAGGACAGCTCGAAGCTTTCTTT.

The chain joins TRBV5-1 to TRBJ2-3; D unresolved. V was pared by 0 bases and J by 2 bases, with 7 bases between. CDR1 is SGHRS, CDR2 YFSETQ, per germline. The CDR3 runs 14 residues. CDR3 nucleotides: TGCGCCAGCAGCTTGGGCCAGGTCACAGATACGCAGTATTTT. The encoded protein is CASSLGQVTDTQYF. Using reference TRBV5-1 and TRBJ2-3 for the parts outside the CDR3, the full variable domain is KAGVTQTPRYLIKTRGQQVTLSCSPISGHRSVSWYQQTPGQGLQFLFEYFSETQRNKGNFPGRFSGRQFSNSRSEMNVSTLELGDSALYLCASSLGQVTDTQYFGPGTRLTVL.

CDR3 DNA sequence: TGTGCCAGCAGTTTAGGGGGTCAGCCCCAGCATTTT. Translating it yields CASSLGGQPQHF. V is TRBV12-3 or TRBV12-4 and J is TRBJ1-5; D gene ambiguous. V was cut by 1 base and J by 6 bases, with 4 bases left in between. The CDR3 covers 12 residues.

The genes are TRBV5-6 and TRBJ2-7; D remains unclear. CDR3 length: 13 amino acids. With 0 bases removed from V and 4 bases from J, the gap between germline ends came to 8 bases. The V gene's germline CDR1 is SGHDT and CDR2 YYEEEE. The CDR3 is CASSLVGGYEQYF. The DNA for the CDR3 is TGTGCCAGCAGCTTGGTCGGTGGTTACGAGCAGTACTTC.

V and J are TRBV2 and TRBJ1-2; the D is unclear. V lost 4 bases and J 7 bases, leaving 13 bases between the germline ends. The V gene's germline CDR1 is SNHLY and CDR2 FYNNEI. This CDR3 has 13 residues. CDR3 DNA sequence: TGTGCCAGCAGTGTGAAATCGGGATCTGGCTACACCTTC. Amino acids: CASSVKSGSGYTF.

This clone was recorded a few times. The J gene is TRBJ1-5, the V gene TRBV7-2; D gene ambiguous. V gave up 2 bases and J gave up 0 bases, with 8 bases separating them. The CDR3 totals 15 residues. Germline lookup yields CDR1 SGHTA and CDR2 FQGNSA. The CDR3 is CASSLTRYSNQPQHF. CDR3 DNA sequence: TGTGCCAGCAGCTTAACTCGTTATAGCAATCAGCCCCAGCATTTT.

This chain joins TRBV3-1 (or the pseudogene TRBV3-2) and TRBJ1-4; a possible D gene is TRBD1 (5 bases). V was clipped by 5 bases and J by 8 bases, with 24 bases between them. CDR1 and CDR2 from the germline V gene are LGHDT and YNNKEL (reference sequence). The CDR3 contains 17 residues. CDR3 nucleotides: TGTGCCAGCAGCTCACAGCCCCCGGGACCGCTCCCAGAAAAACTGTTTTTT. Protein sequence: CASSSQPPGPLPEKLFF.

The rearrangement joins TRBV5-6 to TRBJ1-2; D gene ambiguous. CDR3 length equals 14 residues. Per germline, CDR1 SGHDT and CDR2 YYEEEE. The germline V and J ends were trimmed by 3 bases and 9 bases, with 18 bases remaining between them. The CDR3 sequence is CASSSLGLRESYTF. The CDR3, as DNA: TGTGCCAGCAGCTCGTTGGGGTTGAGGGAGAGCTACACCTTC.

The V call is TRBV5-4, the J call TRBJ2-1, with D maybe TRBD2 (7 bases). The V and J ends lost 6 bases and 7 bases respectively, with 20 bases between them. The CDR3 consists of 15 residues. Germline CDR1 and CDR2: SGHNT and YYREEE (reference sequence). The CDR3, as DNA: TGTGCCAGCAAGATGTGGGGGGGGCGGTGGAATGAGCAGTTCTTC. Translated, it gives CASKMWGGRWNEQFF.

This chain uses TRBV19 with TRBJ1-1; D remains ambiguous. V was cut by 4 bases and J by 11 bases, with 17 bases left in between. The CDR3 has 13 residues. Germline CDR1 and CDR2: LNHDA and SQIVND (reference sequence). CDR3 DNA: TGTGCCAGTAGTAGGGCAGCCGCTAGGGAGGCTTTCTTT. Its protein is CASSRAAAREAFF. Full variable domain (outside the CDR3, taken from reference TRBV19 and TRBJ1-1): DGGITQSPKYLFRKEGQNVTLSCEQNLNHDAMYWYRQDPGQGLRLIYYSQIVNDFQKGDIAEGYSVSREKKESFPLTVTSAQKNPTAFYLCASSRAAAREAFFGQGTRLTVV.

The chain links TRBV19 to TRBJ2-5; D gene unclear. Germline V gene lookup returns CDR1 LNHDA and CDR2 SQIVND (reference sequence). Trimming cost V 2 bases and J 4 bases, with 17 bases left between them. The length of the CDR3 is 16 residues. CDR3 DNA: TGTGCCAGTAGTATACGGGTACGGCGAGGTGGAGAGACCCAGTACTTC. It is translated as CASSIRVRRGGETQYF.

V usage is TRBV28 and J usage is TRBJ1-3; perhaps TRBD1 as D (6 bases). Germline CDR1 is MDHEN and CDR2 is SYDVKM. Deletions cut 5 bases from V and 4 bases from J, with 15 bases between. CDR3 length: 15 amino acids. The CDR3 DNA follows: TGTGCCAGCAGTCCAATTACAGGGCCAGGAAACACCATATATTTT. Translated: CASSPITGPGNTIYF.

This chain joins TRBV7-6 and TRBJ2-1; the match to TRBD2 covers 11 bases. CDR3 size: 17 residues. Germline V CDR1 and CDR2: SGHVS, FNYEAQ. V was pared by 5 bases and J by 1 base, with 7 bases of the junction left unmatched. CDR3 DNA sequence: TGTGCCAGCAGCCCACGACTAGCGGGGTTGTCCTACAATGAGCAGTTCTTC. It is translated as CASSPRLAGLSYNEQFF.

The chain recombines TRBV13 with TRBJ1-1, with D hard to call. The V gene's germline CDR1 is PRHDT and CDR2 FYEKMQ (reference sequence). CDR3 length: 13 residues. V was trimmed by 3 bases and J by 3 bases, leaving 8 bases between them. For the CDR3, the DNA is TGTGCCAGCAGCTTCAATCCGGACACTGAAGCTTTCTTT. Its translation is CASSFNPDTEAFF.

V usage is TRBV4-3 and J usage is TRBJ2-7; 11 bases are a match to TRBD1. V shed 3 bases, J shed 5 bases, and the junction held 6 bases outside the gene matches. The CDR3 is 15 residues long. Germline V CDR1 and CDR2: LGHNA, YSLEER. In DNA, the CDR3 is TGCGCCAGCAGCCAGGTAGGACAGGGGGCCCACGAGCAGTACTTC. Translating gives CASSQVGQGAHEQYF.

The rearrangement joins TRBV21-1 to TRBJ1-5. TRBV21-1 is annotated as a pseudogene. This CDR3 spans 17 amino acids. The CDR3 region is CATPRGEAGTSNQPQHF. The CDR3 DNA follows: TGTGCCACCCCACGGGGGGAGGCCGGGACAAGCAATCAGCCCCAGCATTTT.